Presented here are 27 T cell receptor beta chains from one specimen sequenced in a study of blood T cells in healthy people across ages. Sample-barcoded 5' priming and a J-beta primer mix drove a second PCR of roughly 7 to 11 cycles. TCRdb redid the calling of the 5' RACE reads with MiXCR, one entry per CDR3 protein. The repertoire includes 550,000 to 800,000 distinct CDR3 sequences, less than 40% of them detected once, and 15% sits in the top ten. Sequencing was done on a sample of blood. The receptors derive from a woman of 80 years or more in good health.

As regards this clonotype: The junction departs from the called germline gene at one end, perhaps through a read error. This rearrangement joins TRBV2 to TRBJ1-2, with D unclear. The CDR3 contains 13 residues. CDR1 is SNHLY and CDR2 is FYNNEI in the germline V gene. DNA for the CDR3: TGTGCCGGCAGAGTCGACACCCCTGGTGGCTACACCTTC. This codes for CAGRVDTPGGYTF.

In its sample, this clonotype was seen a few times. A single base separates this from a much larger clone, so it may be a read error. The chain joins TRBV20-1 to TRBJ2-7, with 7 positions matching TRBD1. This CDR3 is built from 12 residues. Germline CDR1 reads DFQATT; CDR2 reads SNEGSKA (reference sequence). The CDR3 protein is CRASGTAYEQYF. CDR3 DNA sequence: TGCAGGGCATCCGGGACAGCCTACGAGCAGTACTTC.

This clonotype was seen many times. The rearrangement joins TRBV29-1 to TRBJ2-5, with D perhaps matching TRBD1 (5 bases). Germline CDR1 SQVTM, CDR2 ANQGSEA. The CDR3 is 13 residues long. Trimming removed 2 bases at V and 5 bases at J, with 12 bases between. CDR3 nucleotide sequence: TGCAGCGTTGAATCGTCTCAGGGTGAGACCCAGTACTTC. Protein sequence: CSVESSQGETQYF.

At least ten counts were recorded for this clonotype. The CDR3 region is CASSRDGVQQYF. The CDR3 DNA follows: TGCGCCAGCAGCCGCGACGGCGTCCAGCAGTACTTC. The genes are TRBV5-1 and TRBJ2-7; D gene uncertain. Germline V gene data show CDR1 as SGHRS and CDR2 as YFSETQ. The CDR3 spans 12 residues. V was shortened by 4 bases and J by 8 bases, with 13 bases between the two germline ends.

This clonotype came up many times. The chain has TRBV6-5 and TRBJ2-7, with D possibly matching TRBD2 (7 bases). Trimming removed 2 bases from V and 2 bases from J, with 19 bases in between. This CDR3 spans 17 amino acids. CDR1 and CDR2 from the germline V gene are MNHEY and SVGAGI. CDR3 sequence: CASSYAGANYAPYEQYF. The CDR3 DNA reads as TGTGCCAGCAGTTACGCGGGGGCAAATTACGCCCCCTACGAGCAGTACTTC.

A note on this clonotype: This may be a read error, as it is one base from a much larger clone. V gene TRBV15 combines with J gene TRBJ1-2, with D perhaps TRBD1 (6 bases). V was trimmed by 8 bases and J by 0 bases, leaving 13 bases between them. There are 14 residues in the CDR3. The germline CDR1 and CDR2 sequences are LNHNV and YYDKDF (reference sequence). CDR3 in DNA: TGTGCCACCGGGACAAGGGCAGCTAACTATGGCTACACCTTC. This encodes CATGTRAANYGYTF. Full variable domain (outside the CDR3, taken from reference TRBV15 and TRBJ1-2): DAMVIQNPRYQVTQFGKPVTLSCSQTLNHNVMYWYQQKSSQAPKLLFHYYDKDFNNEADTPDNFQSRRPNTSFCFLDIRSPGLGDTAMYLCATGTRAANYGYTFGSGTRLTVV.

This clonotype appeared many times. The chain is built from TRBV4-2 and TRBJ2-3; 8 bases match TRBD2. The V and J ends lost 4 bases and 0 bases, in that order; junction bases with no gene match: 3. There are 15 residues in the CDR3. CDR1 and CDR2 (germline): LGHNA, YNFKEQ. This chain's CDR3 is CASSPIAGSTDTQYF. In DNA form, the CDR3 reads TGTGCCAGCAGCCCGATAGCGGGGAGCACAGATACGCAGTATTTT.

The rearrangement joins TRBV2 to TRBJ2-2; 8 nucleotides align to TRBD1. The CDR3 has 16 residues. The junction had 11 bases not matched to a gene; V was cut back by 6 bases and J by 5 bases. The germline gives CDR1 SNHLY, CDR2 FYNNEI. CDR3 residues: CASRTPDRALTGELFF. CDR3 DNA: TGTGCCAGCAGGACTCCGGACAGGGCTCTAACCGGGGAGCTGTTTTTT.

This clonotype came up many times. This rearrangement joins TRBV7-2 to TRBJ2-1, with 7 bases that match TRBD2. Trimming took 4 bases from V and 3 from J; bases not matched to a gene: 6. Per germline, CDR1 SGHTA and CDR2 FQGNSA. The CDR3 consists of 15 residues. CDR3 sequence (DNA): TGTGCCAGCAGCTCCAGCGGGGACTTCTACAATGAGCAGTTCTTC. Its protein is CASSSSGDFYNEQFF.

The CDR3 sequence is CASSRQGTAGELFF. CDR3 DNA: TGTGCCAGCAGTCGACAGGGGACCGCCGGGGAGCTGTTTTTT. V gene TRBV12-3 or TRBV12-4 combines with J gene TRBJ2-2; 8 bases match TRBD1. The trim removed 5 bases at V and 6 bases at J, leaving 5 bases unmatched. There are 14 residues in the CDR3.

This clonotype has a count of ten or more. The chain combines TRBV7-2 with TRBJ2-1; the match to TRBD2 covers 9 bases. This CDR3 comprises 15 residues. Germline V gene sequence: CDR1 SGHTA, CDR2 FQGNSA. Trimming removed 2 bases from V and 3 bases from J; junction bases left unmatched: 2. Here the CDR3 reads CASSLQRGVYNEQFF. CDR3 DNA: TGTGCCAGCAGCTTACAGCGGGGGGTCTACAATGAGCAGTTCTTC.

This clonotype has a handful of counts. Written as DNA, the CDR3 is TGTGCCAGCAGCTTCCTAGCGGGGAGCGGAGATACGCAGTATTTT. This codes for CASSFLAGSGDTQYF. V gene TRBV7-9 combines with J gene TRBJ2-3; the match to TRBD2 covers 9 bases. V gave up 3 bases and J gave up 5 bases; unmatched junction bases: 6. The germline V gene encodes CDR1 SEHNR and CDR2 FQNEAQ (reference sequence). This CDR3 is 15 amino acids long.

J is TRBJ2-3 and V is TRBV5-1, with 7 bases fitting TRBD1. This CDR3 is built from 13 residues. V was clipped by 4 bases and J by 5 bases; unmatched bases: 4. The germline V gene has CDR1 SGHRS and CDR2 YFSETQ. The CDR3 DNA reads as TGCGCCAGCAGCCCCGACAGGGAAGATACGCAGTATTTT. Its translation: CASSPDREDTQYF.

This clonotype was observed at least ten times. This chain connects TRBV6-2 or TRBV6-3 to TRBJ1-2, with TRBD1 identical over 7 bases. Germline V gene data show CDR1 as MNHEY and CDR2 as SVGEGT. This CDR3 comprises 14 residues. With 6 bases clipped from V and 6 bases from J, the junction kept 10 bases outside the gene matches. CDR3 nucleotide sequence: TGTGCCAGCAGCTCCCCCGGACAGGCCCATGGCTACACCTTC. This codes for CASSSPGQAHGYTF.

The chain recombines TRBV4-1 with TRBJ2-3, with TRBD2 matching over 11 bases. V lost 4 bases to trimming and J lost 4 bases; unmatched junction nucleotides: 10. The CDR3 is 17 amino acids. CDR1 and CDR2 from the germline V gene are MGHRA and YSYEKL. CDR3 sequence: CASSPGVAGGPSDTQYF. As DNA, the CDR3 is TGCGCCAGCAGCCCAGGGGTAGCGGGGGGGCCCTCAGATACGCAGTATTTT.

The chain employs TRBV5-5 and TRBJ2-5, with 9 positions matching TRBD2. V lost 4 bases, J lost 5 bases, and 9 bases stayed unmatched. The germline gives CDR1 SGHKS, CDR2 YYEKEE (reference sequence). The CDR3 has 15 amino acids. CDR3 sequence reads: CASSPNSGRDETQYF. DNA of the CDR3: TGTGCCAGCAGCCCTAATAGCGGGAGAGACGAGACCCAGTACTTC.

This clonotype was recorded at least ten times. The chain couples TRBV4-2 to TRBJ2-7; 10 bases line up with TRBD1. The ends lost 0 bases at V and 4 bases at J; junction bases unmatched: 3. CDR1 is LGHNA, CDR2 YNFKEQ, per germline. The CDR3 loop spans 15 amino acids. CDR3 residues: CASSQETGGVYEQYF. The CDR3 region has the DNA TGTGCCAGCAGCCAAGAGACAGGGGGCGTTTACGAGCAGTACTTC.

The CDR3 protein is CSVEPSGTGGYEQYF. The DNA for the CDR3 is TGCAGCGTTGAACCCTCCGGGACAGGGGGCTACGAGCAGTACTTC. The chain combines TRBV29-1 with TRBJ2-7; 11 bases match TRBD1. V trimming: 2 bases; J trimming: 3 bases; junction bases outside the gene matches: 6. The CDR3 totals 15 residues. Germline CDR1 SQVTM, CDR2 ANQGSEA.

This clonotype was picked up a small number of times. The chain employs TRBV20-1 and TRBJ2-3, with 9 bases lining up with TRBD1. The V gene end was trimmed by 4 bases and the J gene end by 3 bases; junction bases not matched to a gene: 8. The CDR3 has 15 amino acids. The germline gives CDR1 DFQATT, CDR2 SNEGSKA (reference sequence). CDR3 in amino acids: CSAITGGAGTDTQYF. CDR3 in DNA: TGCAGTGCTATAACAGGGGGCGCTGGAACAGATACGCAGTATTTT.

The chain couples TRBV7-6 to TRBJ1-6; perhaps TRBD1 as D (5 bases). With 5 bases removed from V and 0 bases from J, the gap between germline ends came to 11 bases. This CDR3 spans 16 amino acids. Germline V CDR1 and CDR2: SGHVS, FNYEAQ. The CDR3, as DNA: TGTGCCAGCAGCCGCGGGGGGAGCTCCTATAATTCACCCCTCCACTTT. Translating it yields CASSRGGSSYNSPLHF.

As regards this clonotype: A clone one base away is much larger, so this may be a read error. The chain joins TRBV7-9 to TRBJ1-2; no clear D. The CDR3 consists of 17 residues. CDR1 is SEHNR, CDR2 FQNEAQ, per germline (reference sequence). CDR3 sequence reads: CASSLVPLRLRGYGHTF. In DNA, the CDR3 is TGTGCCAGCAGCTTAGTACCCCTACGGCTGAGAGGCTATGGCCACACCTTC.

The chain employs TRBV30 and TRBJ1-1; D remains ambiguous. CDR1 and CDR2 from the germline V gene are GTSNPN and SVGIG (reference sequence). The CDR3 covers 14 residues. V lost 3 bases and J lost 0, with 11 bases in between. CDR3 DNA sequence: TGTGCCTGGAGCGTAGACGGTCTGAACACTGAAGCTTTCTTT. It is translated as CAWSVDGLNTEAFF.

This clonotype was counted a few times. The CDR3 loop reads CASIGFRTEAFF. The CDR3 DNA is TGTGCCAGCATTGGTTTTCGGACTGAAGCTTTCTTT. The chain joins TRBV6-6 to TRBJ1-1, with D uncertain. Looked up from germline, CDR1 is MNHNY and CDR2 is SVGAGI (reference sequence). This CDR3 contains 12 residues. V was clipped by 7 bases and J by 5 bases, with 11 bases between them.

The chain joins TRBV18 to TRBJ2-7; D is uncertain. Germline CDR1 and CDR2: KGHSH and LQKENI. The V and J ends lost 6 bases and 2 bases respectively, with 14 bases between them. This CDR3 is 14 amino acids long. The chain's CDR3 is CASSPRRNTYEQYF. CDR3 in DNA: TGTGCCAGCTCGCCCAGAAGGAATACCTACGAGCAGTACTTC.

Comment on this clonotype: At one of its ends the junction is not consistent with the germline gene, which may arise from a read error. This sequence joins TRBV5-1 and TRBJ2-5; 12 bases match TRBD1. CDR1 and CDR2 (germline): SGHRS, YFSETQ. The length of the CDR3 is 14 residues. This CDR3 reads CANSSGTGGETQYF. The CDR3 nucleotides are TGCGCCAACAGCTCCGGGACAGGGGGCGAGACCCAGTACTTC. The full variable domain, in which reference TRBV5-1 and TRBJ2-5 provide the parts outside the CDR3, is KAGVTQTPRYLIKTRGQQVTLSCSPISGHRSVSWYQQTPGQGLQFLFEYFSETQRNKGNFPGRFSGRQFSNSRSEMNVSTLELGDSALYLCANSSGTGGETQYFGPGTRLLVL.

In this sample, this clonotype turned up many times. The V call is TRBV3-1, the J call TRBJ2-5, with D perhaps being TRBD1 or TRBD2 (5 bases each). The DNA end favors TRBJ2-7, so the J call may be wrong. From germline, CDR1 is LGHDT and CDR2 YNNKEL (reference sequence). The CDR3 totals 15 residues. The CDR3 loop is CASSPSHTRGAEQYF. The CDR3 DNA reads as TGTGCCAGCAGCCCCAGCCATACAAGGGGAGCCGAGCAGTACTTC.

This clonotype was detected many times. The chain joins TRBV12-3 or TRBV12-4 to TRBJ2-3; TRBD2 agrees at 7 bases. The CDR3 totals 14 residues. V trimming: 5 bases; J trimming: 5 bases; junction bases outside the gene matches: 7. CDR3 coding DNA: TGTGCCAGCAGTACCTCCGGGAGGCAAGATACGCAGTATTTT. This gives the protein CASSTSGRQDTQYF.